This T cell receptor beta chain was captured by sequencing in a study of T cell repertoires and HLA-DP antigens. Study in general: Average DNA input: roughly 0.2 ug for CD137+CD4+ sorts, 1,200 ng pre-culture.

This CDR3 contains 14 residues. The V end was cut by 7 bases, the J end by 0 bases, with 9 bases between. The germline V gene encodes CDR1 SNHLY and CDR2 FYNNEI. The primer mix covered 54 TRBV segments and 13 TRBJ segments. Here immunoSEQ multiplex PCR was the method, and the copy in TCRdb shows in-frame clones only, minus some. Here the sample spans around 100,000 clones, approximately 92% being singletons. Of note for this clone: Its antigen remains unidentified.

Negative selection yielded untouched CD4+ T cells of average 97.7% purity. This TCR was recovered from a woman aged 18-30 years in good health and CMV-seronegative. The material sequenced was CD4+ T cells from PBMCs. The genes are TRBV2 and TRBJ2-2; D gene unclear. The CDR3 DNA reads TGTGCCAGCAAGGGTAACGCGAACACCGGGGAGCTGTTTTTT. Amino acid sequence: CASKGNANTGELFF.